What follows are 5 T cell receptor beta chains derived from one specimen sequenced in a study of shared clonotypes between healthy human individuals. TCRdb's copy holds only in-frame clones and misses some; the assay was immunoSEQ multiplex PCR. This table has about 2.4 million clones, over 85% appearing once. What was sequenced was naive CD4+ T cells sorted from blood. Subset denoted: CD45RA+ positively selected. These receptors all come from a man younger than 30 in good health.

This chain connects TRBV19 to TRBJ2-1, with D possibly called TRBD1 or TRBD2 (6 bases each). Germline CDR1 LNHDA, CDR2 SQIVND (reference sequence). The CDR3 sequence is 15 residues long. V lost 5 bases, J lost 8 bases, and 19 bases lay in between. The CDR3 sequence: CASSPTGHPSDEQFF. CDR3 sequence (DNA): TGTGCCAGTAGTCCCACGGGACACCCTAGCGATGAGCAGTTCTTC.

About this clone: At the DNA level, this CDR3 is encoded by other sequences in the same sample as well. V and J are TRBV18 and TRBJ1-1; possibly TRBD1 for D (6 bases). V dropped 6 bases and J dropped 1 base, with 9 bases sitting between them. The CDR3 length is 13 residues. Germline CDR1 KGHSH, CDR2 LQKENI. The CDR3 loop is CASSGQPNTEAFF. As DNA, the CDR3 is TGTGCCAGCTCCGGACAGCCGAACACTGAAGCTTTCTTT.

This clone was counted a few times. The gene calls are TRBV10-1 and TRBJ2-2; 12 positions agree with TRBD2. CDR3 size: 15 residues. V lost 9 bases, J lost 7 bases, and 9 bases stayed unmatched. From germline, CDR1 is WNHNN and CDR2 SYGVQD (reference sequence). CDR3 in DNA: TGCGCCAGACAACGACTAGCGGGAGCGGACGGGGAGCTGTTTTTT. It translates to CARQRLAGADGELFF.

The V and J genes are TRBV4-3 and TRBJ2-2; D not certain. Germline CDR1 LGHNA, CDR2 YSLEER. The CDR3 has 15 amino acids. The ends were cut back, 1 base at V and 1 base at J, with 7 bases in the middle. The CDR3 spells CASSQVDVNTGELFF. For the CDR3, the DNA is TGCGCCAGCAGCCAAGTCGACGTGAACACCGGGGAGCTGTTTTTT.

V and J are TRBV30 and TRBJ2-1, with D tentatively TRBD1 (5 bases). Germline V gives CDR1 GTSNPN, CDR2 SVGIG (reference sequence). The CDR3 is 17 amino acids. Trimming removed 3 bases from V and 5 bases from J, with 23 bases in between. CDR3 DNA sequence: TGTGCCTGGAGCTTATCATTCACTTTACAGGTTAACAATGAGCAGTTCTTC. Its translation is CAWSLSFTLQVNNEQFF. The whole variable domain, remainder taken from reference TRBV30 and TRBJ2-1, is SQTIHQWPATLVQPVGSPLSLECTVEGTSNPNLYWYRQAAGRGLQLLFYSVGIGQISSEVPQNLSASRPQDRQFILSSKKLLLSDSGFYLCAWSLSFTLQVNNEQFFGPGTRLTVL.